A single sample gave rise to the 14 T cell receptor beta chains below, sequenced in a study of blood T cell repertoires in COVID-19. Here immunoSEQ multiplex PCR was the method, and the copy in TCRdb shows in-frame clones only, minus some. This sample carries roughly 200,000 clones, roughly 80% of them seen once, and the ten largest clones take 15% to 20%. Sequencing was performed on peripheral blood. These receptors were taken from an elderly woman with active or convalescent COVID-19.

The chain uses TRBV13 and TRBJ2-1, with 12 bases lining up with TRBD2. CDR1 PRHDT and CDR2 FYEKMQ come from the germline V gene (reference sequence). With V trimmed by 3 bases and J by 3 bases, 6 bases remained unmatched. The CDR3 is 17 residues long. The CDR3 DNA follows: TGTGCCAGCAGCTTCCCTAGCGGGGGGGCAGTCTACAATGAGCAGTTCTTC. This gives the protein CASSFPSGGAVYNEQFF.

V and J are TRBV11-2 and TRBJ2-7; D unclear. This CDR3 has 11 residues. The germline CDR1 and CDR2 sequences are SGHAT and FQNNGV. V was cut by 5 bases and J by 0 bases, with 2 bases left in between. The CDR3 coding sequence is TGTGCCAGCAGCCACTCCTACGAGCAGTACTTC. It encodes CASSHSYEQYF.

This clone has just a few counts. The chain recombines TRBV6-2 or TRBV6-3 with TRBJ2-2; 7 bases are a match to TRBD2. The CDR3 sequence is 14 residues long. Germline CDR1 and CDR2: MNHEY and SVGEGT. The ends lost 5 bases at V and 7 bases at J; junction bases unmatched: 7. The CDR3: CASSKTSRGGELFF. The CDR3 DNA is TGTGCCAGCAGTAAGACTAGCCGTGGCGGGGAGCTGTTTTTT.

The V and J genes are TRBV11-3 and TRBJ2-3; D is possibly TRBD2 (5 bases). The germline V gene has CDR1 SGHNT and CDR2 YENEEA. The CDR3 is made up of 13 amino acids. The V end was cut by 5 bases, the J end by 3 bases, with 9 bases between. As DNA, the CDR3 is TGTGCCAGCAGCCACCGCGGGACAGATACGCAGTATTTT. It translates to CASSHRGTDTQYF. The variable domain in full, with the rest retrieved from reference TRBV11-3 and TRBJ2-3, is EAGVVQSPRYKIIEKKQPVAFWCNPISGHNTLYWYLQNLGQGPELLIRYENEEAVDDSQLPKDRFSAERLKGVDSTLKIQPAELGDSAVYLCASSHRGTDTQYFGPGTRLTVL.

The genes are TRBV11-2 and TRBJ2-5; no clear D gene. This CDR3 comprises 14 residues. The V gene's germline CDR1 is SGHAT and CDR2 FQNNGV. Trimming cost V 3 bases and J 1 base, with 9 bases left between them. The CDR3, as DNA: TGTGCCAGCAGCTTGAGAATAAGCCAAGAGACCCAGTACTTC. Translation gives CASSLRISQETQYF.

The chain is built from TRBV29-1 and TRBJ2-3; maybe TRBD2 (5 bases). The germline gives CDR1 SQVTM, CDR2 ANQGSEA. Trimming took 6 bases from V and 11 from J, leaving 15 bases between them. CDR3 length: 11 amino acids. The CDR3 loop reads CSVWGGGGQYF. CDR3 nucleotides: TGCAGCGTCTGGGGTGGAGGAGGGCAGTATTTT.

This rearrangement joins TRBV1 to TRBJ2-5; TRBD2 is the table's D call, not checked against the DNA. TRBV1 corresponds to a pseudogene. This CDR3 is 15 amino acids long. Here the CDR3 DNA reads TGCACCAGCAGCCCGTTTGGGGGGGGGTTTGAGACCCAGTACTTC. The encoded protein is CTSSPFGGGFETQYF.

The J gene is TRBJ1-4, the V gene TRBV4-1; D might be TRBD1 (6 bases). Trimming cost V 0 bases and J 0 bases, with 8 bases left between them. Germline values: CDR1 MGHRA, CDR2 YSYEKL. This CDR3 is 16 amino acids long. In DNA, the CDR3 is TGCGCCAGCAGCCAAGAGGACAGACCAACTAATGAAAAACTGTTTTTT. Translation gives CASSQEDRPTNEKLFF.

This rearrangement joins TRBV2 to TRBJ2-5, with a weak D call TRBD2 (6 bases). This CDR3 contains 11 residues. Germline CDR1 is SNHLY and CDR2 is FYNNEI. V dropped 5 bases and J dropped 10 bases, with 11 bases sitting between them. The CDR3 reads CASSPAGLQYF. In DNA form, the CDR3 reads TGTGCCAGCAGTCCCGCGGGACTCCAGTACTTC.

This rearrangement joins TRBV14 to TRBJ1-3, with D perhaps TRBD1 (5 bases). V lost 8 bases, J lost 8 bases, and 16 bases lay in between. CDR1 is SGHDN, CDR2 FVKESK, per germline. This CDR3 comprises 13 residues. CDR3: CASGPVGGHTIYF. The CDR3 coding sequence is TGTGCCAGCGGCCCTGTGGGGGGACACACCATATATTTT.

The chain employs TRBV5-5 and TRBJ1-2; unclear D gene. The CDR3 covers 12 residues. Germline CDR1 reads SGHKS; CDR2 reads YYEKEE (reference sequence). Trimming cost V 4 bases and J 7 bases, with 11 bases left between them. The CDR3 DNA reads TGTGCCAGCAGCCCTACCCCATTTGGCTACACCTTC. Amino acid sequence: CASSPTPFGYTF.

As for this clone: A junction end diverges from the germline sequence, so it may reflect a read error. This chain links TRBV7-3 with TRBJ1-2, with TRBD1 as a possible D gene (6 bases). The CDR3 spans 12 residues. Germline V gives CDR1 SGHTA, CDR2 FQGTGA. This CDR3 is CASSLAPRQAFF. The CDR3 DNA is TGTGCCAGCAGCTTAGCCCCGAGACAGGCCTTCTTC.

J is TRBJ1-1 and V is TRBV7-9; 8 bases align to TRBD1. V shed 1 base, J shed 4 bases, and the junction held 5 bases outside the gene matches. Germline loops: CDR1 SEHNR, CDR2 FQNEAQ (reference sequence). The CDR3 totals 15 residues. In nucleotides, the CDR3 is TGTGCCAGCAGCTTAGGGGGACAGGTGACCACTGAAGCTTTCTTT. It yields the protein CASSLGGQVTTEAFF.

Only one count was recorded for this clone. J is TRBJ1-1 and V is TRBV12-3 or TRBV12-4, with 7 bases that match TRBD1. V trimming: 5 bases; J trimming: 4 bases; junction bases outside the gene matches: 1. The CDR3 has 12 residues. The CDR3 sequence: CASSAGGTEAFF. The CDR3 DNA reads TGTGCCAGCAGTGCAGGGGGCACTGAAGCTTTCTTT.